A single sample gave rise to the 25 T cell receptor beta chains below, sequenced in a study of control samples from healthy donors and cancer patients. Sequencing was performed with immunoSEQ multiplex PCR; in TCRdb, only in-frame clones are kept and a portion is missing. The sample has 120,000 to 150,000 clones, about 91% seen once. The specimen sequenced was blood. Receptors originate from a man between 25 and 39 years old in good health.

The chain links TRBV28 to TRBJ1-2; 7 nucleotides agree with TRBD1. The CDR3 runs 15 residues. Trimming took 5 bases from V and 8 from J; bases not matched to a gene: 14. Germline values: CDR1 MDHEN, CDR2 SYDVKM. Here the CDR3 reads CASSTTGVGGLGYTF. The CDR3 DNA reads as TGTGCCAGCAGTACCACGGGGGTAGGGGGCTTAGGCTACACCTTC.

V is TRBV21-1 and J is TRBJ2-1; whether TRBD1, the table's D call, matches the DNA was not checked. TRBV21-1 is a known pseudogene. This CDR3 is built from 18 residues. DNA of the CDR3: TGTGCCAGCAGCAAAGGTCCGGGACAGGGTTCCCACTACAATGAGCAGTTCTTC. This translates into CASSKGPGQGSHYNEQFF.

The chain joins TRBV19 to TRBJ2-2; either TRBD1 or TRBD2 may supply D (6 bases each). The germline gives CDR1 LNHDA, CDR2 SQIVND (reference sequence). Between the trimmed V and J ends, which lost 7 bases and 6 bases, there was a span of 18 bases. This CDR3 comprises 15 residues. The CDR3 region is CASTLAGGAAGELFF. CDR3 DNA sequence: TGTGCCAGTACCCTGGCCGGGGGCGCGGCCGGGGAGCTGTTTTTT.

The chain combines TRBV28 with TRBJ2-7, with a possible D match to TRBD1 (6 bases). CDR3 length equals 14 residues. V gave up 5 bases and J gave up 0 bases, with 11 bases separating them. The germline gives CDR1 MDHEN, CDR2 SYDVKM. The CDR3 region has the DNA TGTGCCAGCAGTCGCCGGGACAACTCCTACGAGCAGTACTTC. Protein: CASSRRDNSYEQYF.

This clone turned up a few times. CDR3 protein: CASSQQISYNSPLHF. The CDR3 nucleotides read TGTGCCAGCAGCCAGCAGATCTCCTATAATTCACCCCTCCACTTT. The chain carries TRBV14 and TRBJ1-6, with no clear D. CDR3 size: 15 residues. Germline V CDR1 and CDR2: SGHDN, FVKESK. Trimming cost V 3 bases and J 0 bases, with 6 bases left between them. The whole variable domain, remainder taken from reference TRBV14 and TRBJ1-6, is EAGVTQFPSHSVIEKGQTVTLRCDPISGHDNLYWYRRVMGKEIKFLLHFVKESKQDESGMPNNRFLAERTGGTYSTLKVQPAELEDSGVYFCASSQQISYNSPLHFGNGTRLTVT.

The CDR3 DNA sequence: TGCGCCAGTAGCACAGGGGACTTCAATCAGCCCCAGCATTTT. Amino acids: CASSTGDFNQPQHF. The chain employs TRBV5-1 and TRBJ1-5; 7 nucleotides match TRBD1. Germline-derived CDR1 and CDR2 are SGHRS and YFSETQ. V lost 8 bases to trimming and J lost 3 bases; unmatched junction nucleotides: 8. CDR3 length equals 14 residues.

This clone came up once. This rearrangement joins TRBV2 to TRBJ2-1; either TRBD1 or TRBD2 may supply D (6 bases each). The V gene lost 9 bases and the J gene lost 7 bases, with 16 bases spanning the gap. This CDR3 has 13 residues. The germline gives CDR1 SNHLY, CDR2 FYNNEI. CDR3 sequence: CARLTQGGNEQFF. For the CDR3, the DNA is TGTGCCAGGCTAACACAAGGGGGGAATGAGCAGTTCTTC.

CDR3 in amino acids: CASSPPGGASLYTF. The CDR3 DNA follows: TGTGCCAGTAGTCCCCCGGGGGGGGCCTCTCTCTACACCTTC. V usage is TRBV19 and J usage is TRBJ1-2; possible D gene TRBD1, 6 bases. The CDR3 is 14 amino acids. V was pared by 5 bases and J by 10 bases, with 20 bases between. Looked up from germline, CDR1 is LNHDA and CDR2 is SQIVND (reference sequence).

The CDR3 bases are TGTGCCAGCAGTTTAAGTGCCGGAGAAGCTTTCTTT. Translation gives CASSLSAGEAFF. This sequence joins TRBV27 and TRBJ1-1; D gene ambiguous. V lost 2 bases and J 8 bases, leaving 9 bases between the germline ends. The germline gives CDR1 MNHEY, CDR2 SMNVEV (reference sequence). The length of the CDR3 is 12 residues.

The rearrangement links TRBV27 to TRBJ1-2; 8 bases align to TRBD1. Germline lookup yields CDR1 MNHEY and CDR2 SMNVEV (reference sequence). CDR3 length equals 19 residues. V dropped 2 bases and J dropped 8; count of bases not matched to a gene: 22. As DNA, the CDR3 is TGTGCCAGCAGTTTAAAATGGGGACAGGTTTTCCGCCAGACCGAGGGCTACACCTTC. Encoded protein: CASSLKWGQVFRQTEGYTF.

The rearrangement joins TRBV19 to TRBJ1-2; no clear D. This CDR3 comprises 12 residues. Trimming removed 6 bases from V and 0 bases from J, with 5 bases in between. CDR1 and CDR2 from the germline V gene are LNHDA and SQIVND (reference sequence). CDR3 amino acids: CASSQANYGYTF. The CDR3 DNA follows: TGTGCCAGTAGCCAGGCTAACTATGGCTACACCTTC.

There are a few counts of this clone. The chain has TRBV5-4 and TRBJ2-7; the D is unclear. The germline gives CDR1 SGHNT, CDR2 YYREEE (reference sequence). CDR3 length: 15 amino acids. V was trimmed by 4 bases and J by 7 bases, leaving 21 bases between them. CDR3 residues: CASSGLSGTEREQYF. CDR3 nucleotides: TGTGCCAGCAGCGGGCTATCCGGAACAGAAAGAGAGCAGTACTTC.

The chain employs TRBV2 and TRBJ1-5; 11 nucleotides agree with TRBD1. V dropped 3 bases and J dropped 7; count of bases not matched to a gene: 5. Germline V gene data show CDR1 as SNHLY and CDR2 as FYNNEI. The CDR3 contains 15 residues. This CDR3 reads CASSDGQGAGQPQHF. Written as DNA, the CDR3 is TGTGCCAGCAGTGATGGACAGGGGGCGGGCCAGCCCCAGCATTTT.

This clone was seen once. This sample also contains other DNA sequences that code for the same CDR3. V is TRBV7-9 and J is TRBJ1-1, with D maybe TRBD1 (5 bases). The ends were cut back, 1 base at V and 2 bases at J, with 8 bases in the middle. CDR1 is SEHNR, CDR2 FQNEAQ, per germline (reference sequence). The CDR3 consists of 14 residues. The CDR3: CASSLVGVNTEAFF. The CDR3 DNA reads TGTGCCAGCAGCTTAGTAGGGGTAAACACTGAAGCTTTCTTT.

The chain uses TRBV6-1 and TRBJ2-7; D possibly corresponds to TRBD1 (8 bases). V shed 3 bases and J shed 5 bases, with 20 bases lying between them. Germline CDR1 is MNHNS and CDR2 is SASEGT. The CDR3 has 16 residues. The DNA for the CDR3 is TGTGCCAGCAGTGACACAGGGGGGGGGACTGGTGACGAGCAGTACTTC. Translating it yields CASSDTGGGTGDEQYF.

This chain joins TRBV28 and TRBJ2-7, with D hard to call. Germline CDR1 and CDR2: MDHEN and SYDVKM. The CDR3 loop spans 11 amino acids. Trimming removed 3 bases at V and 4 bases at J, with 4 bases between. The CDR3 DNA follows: TGTGCCAGCAGTTTTGGGTACGAGCAGTACTTC. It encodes CASSFGYEQYF.

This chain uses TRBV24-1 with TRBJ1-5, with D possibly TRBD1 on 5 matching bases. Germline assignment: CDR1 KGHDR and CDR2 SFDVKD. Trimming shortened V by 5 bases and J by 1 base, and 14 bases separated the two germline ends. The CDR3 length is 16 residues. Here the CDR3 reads CATSAPGEGSNQPQHF. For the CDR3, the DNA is TGTGCCACCAGTGCCCCCGGTGAGGGGAGCAATCAGCCCCAGCATTTT.

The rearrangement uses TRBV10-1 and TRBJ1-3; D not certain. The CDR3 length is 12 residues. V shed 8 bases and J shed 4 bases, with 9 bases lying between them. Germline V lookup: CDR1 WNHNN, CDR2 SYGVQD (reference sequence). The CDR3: CASGFPGNTIYF. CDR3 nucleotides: TGCGCCAGCGGATTCCCCGGAAACACCATATATTTT.

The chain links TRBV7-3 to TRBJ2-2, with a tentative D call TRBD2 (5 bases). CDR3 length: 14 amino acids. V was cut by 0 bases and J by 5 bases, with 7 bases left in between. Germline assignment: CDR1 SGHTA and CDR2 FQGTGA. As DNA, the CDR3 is TGTGCCAGCAGCTTAACGAGGGAGACCGGGGAGCTGTTTTTT. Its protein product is CASSLTRETGELFF.

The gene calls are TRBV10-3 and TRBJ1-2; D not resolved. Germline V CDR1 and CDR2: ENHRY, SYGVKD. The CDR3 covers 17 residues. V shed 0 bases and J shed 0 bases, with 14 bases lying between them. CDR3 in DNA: TGTGCCATCAGTGAGTCGAGCGTTGCCGACTCTAACTATGGCTACACCTTC. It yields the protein CAISESSVADSNYGYTF.

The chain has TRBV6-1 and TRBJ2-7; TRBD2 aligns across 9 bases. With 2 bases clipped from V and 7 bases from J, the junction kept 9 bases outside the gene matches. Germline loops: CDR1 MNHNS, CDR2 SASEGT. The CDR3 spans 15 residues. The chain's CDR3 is CASSETAGGMAEQYF. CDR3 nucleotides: TGTGCCAGCAGTGAAACAGCGGGGGGAATGGCGGAGCAGTACTTC.

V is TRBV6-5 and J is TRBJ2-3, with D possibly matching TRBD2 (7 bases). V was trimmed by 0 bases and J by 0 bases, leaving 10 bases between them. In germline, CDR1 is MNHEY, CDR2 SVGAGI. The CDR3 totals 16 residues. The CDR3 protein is CASSYSGGASTDTQYF. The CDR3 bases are TGTGCCAGCAGTTACTCTGGGGGGGCTAGCACAGATACGCAGTATTTT.

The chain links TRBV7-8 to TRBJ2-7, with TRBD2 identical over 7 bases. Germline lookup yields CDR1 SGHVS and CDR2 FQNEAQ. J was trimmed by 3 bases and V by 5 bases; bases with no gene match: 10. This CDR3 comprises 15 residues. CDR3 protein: CASSPSWGGGYEQYF. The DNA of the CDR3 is TGTGCCAGCAGCCCATCCTGGGGCGGGGGCTACGAGCAGTACTTC. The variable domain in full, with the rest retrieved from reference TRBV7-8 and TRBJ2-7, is GAGVSQSPRYKVAKRGQDVALRCDPISGHVSLFWYQQALGQGPEFLTYFQNEAQLDKSGLPSDRFFAERPEGSVSTLKIQRTQQEDSAVYLCASSPSWGGGYEQYFGPGTRLTVT.

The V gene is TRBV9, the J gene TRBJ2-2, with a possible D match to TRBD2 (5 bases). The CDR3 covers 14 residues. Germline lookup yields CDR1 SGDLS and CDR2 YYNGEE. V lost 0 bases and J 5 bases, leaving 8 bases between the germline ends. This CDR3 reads CASSVVSGTGELFF. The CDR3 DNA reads TGTGCCAGCAGCGTAGTAAGCGGAACCGGGGAGCTGTTTTTT. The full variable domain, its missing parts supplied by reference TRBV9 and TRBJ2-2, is DSGVTQTPKHLITATGQRVTLRCSPRSGDLSVYWYQQSLDQGLQFLIQYYNGEERAKGNILERFSAQQFPDLHSELNLSSLELGDSALYFCASSVVSGTGELFFGEGSRLTVL.

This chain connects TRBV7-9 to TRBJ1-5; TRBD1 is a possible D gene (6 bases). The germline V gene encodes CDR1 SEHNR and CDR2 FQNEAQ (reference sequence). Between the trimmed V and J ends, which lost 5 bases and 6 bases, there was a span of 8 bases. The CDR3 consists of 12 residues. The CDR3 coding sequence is TGTGCCAGCAGCACAGGGACTCAGCCCCAGCATTTT. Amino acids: CASSTGTQPQHF.